This T cell receptor beta chain appears in the sequencing data of a study of response to subunit inactivated influenza vaccine. TCRdb re-analysed the RT-PCR reads in MiXCR, keeping a single row per CDR3 protein. The table lists over 150,000 distinct CDR3 sequences, approximately 11% of them singletons. CDR1 and CDR2 (germline): SGHVS, FNYEAQ. The CDR3 consists of 14 residues. Deletions cut 5 bases from V and 10 bases from J, with 17 bases between. J is TRBJ1-4 and V is TRBV7-6; tentative D call: TRBD1 (5 bases). The source was non-naive T cells sorted from PBMCs, collected 45 days after vaccination. The receptor was isolated from a man aged 45-65 years who received an inactivated influenza vaccine. The CDR3 DNA is TGTGCCAGCAGCGTAGGCGACATGGGGGGAAAACTGTTTTTT. Translating it yields CASSVGDMGGKLFF.